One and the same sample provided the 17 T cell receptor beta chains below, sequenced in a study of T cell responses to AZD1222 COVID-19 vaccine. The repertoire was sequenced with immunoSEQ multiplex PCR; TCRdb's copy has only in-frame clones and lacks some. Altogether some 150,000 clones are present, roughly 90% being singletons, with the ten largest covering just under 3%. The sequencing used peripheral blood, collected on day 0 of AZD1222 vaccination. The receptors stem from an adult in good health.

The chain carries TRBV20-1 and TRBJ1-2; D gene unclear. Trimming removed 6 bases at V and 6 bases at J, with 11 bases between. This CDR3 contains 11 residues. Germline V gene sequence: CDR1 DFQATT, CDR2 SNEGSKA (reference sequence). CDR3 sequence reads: CSARRWDGYTF. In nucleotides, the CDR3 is TGCAGTGCCCGTAGGTGGGATGGCTACACCTTC.

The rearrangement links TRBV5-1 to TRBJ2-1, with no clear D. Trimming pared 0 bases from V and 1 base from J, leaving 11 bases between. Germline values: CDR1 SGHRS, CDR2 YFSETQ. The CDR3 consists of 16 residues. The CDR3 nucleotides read TGCGCCAGCAGCTTGGACGGAGCTGGTTCCTACAATGAGCAGTTCTTC. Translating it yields CASSLDGAGSYNEQFF.

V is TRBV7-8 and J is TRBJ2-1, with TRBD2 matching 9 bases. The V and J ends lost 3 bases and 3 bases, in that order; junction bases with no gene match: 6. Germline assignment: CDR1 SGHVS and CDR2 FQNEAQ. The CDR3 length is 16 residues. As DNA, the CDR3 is TGTGCCAGCAGCTTTAGGAGACTAGCGGACTACAATGAGCAGTTCTTC. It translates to CASSFRRLADYNEQFF.

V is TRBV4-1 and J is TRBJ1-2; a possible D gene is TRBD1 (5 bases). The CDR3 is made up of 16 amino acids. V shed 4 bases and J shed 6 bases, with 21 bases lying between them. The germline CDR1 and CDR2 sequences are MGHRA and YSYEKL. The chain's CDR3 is CASSLLLPGGKNGYTF. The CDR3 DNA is TGCGCCAGCAGCCTCCTACTTCCGGGGGGGAAAAATGGCTACACCTTC.

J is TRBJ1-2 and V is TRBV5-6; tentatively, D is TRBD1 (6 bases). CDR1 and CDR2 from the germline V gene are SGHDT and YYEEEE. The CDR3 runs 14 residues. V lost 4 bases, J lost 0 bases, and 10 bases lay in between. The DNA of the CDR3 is TGTGCCAGCAGCCCCGGGGACACTAACTATGGCTACACCTTC. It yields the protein CASSPGDTNYGYTF.

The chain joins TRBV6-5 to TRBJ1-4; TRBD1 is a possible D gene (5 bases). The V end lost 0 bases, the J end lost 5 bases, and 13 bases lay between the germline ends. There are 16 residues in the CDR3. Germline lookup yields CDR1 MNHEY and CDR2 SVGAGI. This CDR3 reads CASSYSVGLPNEKLFF. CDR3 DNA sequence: TGTGCCAGCAGTTACTCGGTGGGACTCCCAAATGAAAAACTGTTTTTT.

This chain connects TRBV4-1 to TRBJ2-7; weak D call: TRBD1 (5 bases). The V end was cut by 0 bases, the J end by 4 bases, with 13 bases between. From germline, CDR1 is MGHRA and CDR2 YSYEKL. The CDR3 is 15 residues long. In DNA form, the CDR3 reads TGCGCCAGCAGCCAAGATAGGCAGGGCGTGTACGAGCAGTACTTC. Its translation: CASSQDRQGVYEQYF.

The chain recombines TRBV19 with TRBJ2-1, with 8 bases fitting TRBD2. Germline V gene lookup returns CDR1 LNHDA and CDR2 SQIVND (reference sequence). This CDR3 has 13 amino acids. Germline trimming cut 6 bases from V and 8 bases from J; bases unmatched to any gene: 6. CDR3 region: CASRRAAGDEQFF. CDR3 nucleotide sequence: TGTGCCAGTAGAAGGGCAGCGGGAGATGAGCAGTTCTTC.

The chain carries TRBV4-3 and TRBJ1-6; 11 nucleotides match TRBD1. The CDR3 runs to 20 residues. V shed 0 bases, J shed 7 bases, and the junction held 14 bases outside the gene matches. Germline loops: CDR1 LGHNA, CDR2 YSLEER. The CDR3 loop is CASSQEWTGQGALWNSPLHF. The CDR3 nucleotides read TGCGCCAGCAGCCAAGAGTGGACAGGACAGGGGGCTCTCTGGAATTCACCCCTCCACTTT.

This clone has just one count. The CDR3, as DNA: TGTGCCAGCAGCGATACAGGGTGGAGGGACATTCAGTACTTC. Its protein is CASSDTGWRDIQYF. The genes are TRBV6-5 and TRBJ2-4, with D perhaps TRBD1 or TRBD2 (6 bases each). The CDR3 is 14 amino acids. The germline V gene has CDR1 MNHEY and CDR2 SVGAGI. Trimming shortened V by 6 bases and J by 8 bases, and 17 bases separated the two germline ends.

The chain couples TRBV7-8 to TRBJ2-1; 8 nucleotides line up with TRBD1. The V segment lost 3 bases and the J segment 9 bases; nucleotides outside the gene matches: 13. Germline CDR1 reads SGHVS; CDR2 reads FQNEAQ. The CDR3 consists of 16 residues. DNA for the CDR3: TGTGCCAGCAGCTTTTTTAGCCAGGGGGCTTACGGTGAGCAGTTCTTC. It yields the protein CASSFFSQGAYGEQFF.

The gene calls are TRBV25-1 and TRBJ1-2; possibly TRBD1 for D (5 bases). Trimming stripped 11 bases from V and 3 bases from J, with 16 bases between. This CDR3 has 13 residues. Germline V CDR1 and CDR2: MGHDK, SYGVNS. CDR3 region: CAWRGRGYYGYTF. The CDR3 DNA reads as TGTGCCTGGCGGGGAAGGGGCTACTATGGCTACACCTTC.

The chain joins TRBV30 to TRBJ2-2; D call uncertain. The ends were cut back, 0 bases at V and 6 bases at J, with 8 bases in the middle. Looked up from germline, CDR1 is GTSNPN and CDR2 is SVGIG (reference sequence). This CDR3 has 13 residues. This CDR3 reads CAWSVGFAGELFF. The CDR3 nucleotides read TGTGCCTGGAGTGTAGGGTTCGCCGGGGAGCTGTTTTTT.

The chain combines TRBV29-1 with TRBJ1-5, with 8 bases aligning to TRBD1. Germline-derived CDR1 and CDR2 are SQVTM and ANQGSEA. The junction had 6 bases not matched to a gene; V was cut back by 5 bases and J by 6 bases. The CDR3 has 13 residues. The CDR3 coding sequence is TGCAGCGTTCAAGGACAGGGAAGTCAGCCCCAGCATTTT. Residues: CSVQGQGSQPQHF.

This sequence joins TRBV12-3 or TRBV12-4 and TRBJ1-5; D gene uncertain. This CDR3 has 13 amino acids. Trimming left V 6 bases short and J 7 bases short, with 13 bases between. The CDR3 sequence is CASSATGGQPQHF. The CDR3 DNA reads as TGTGCCAGCAGCGCCACTGGCGGCCAGCCCCAGCATTTT.

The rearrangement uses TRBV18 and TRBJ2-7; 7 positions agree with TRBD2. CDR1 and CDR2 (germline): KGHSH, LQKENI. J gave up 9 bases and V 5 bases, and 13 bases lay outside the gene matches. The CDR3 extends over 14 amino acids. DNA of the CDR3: TGTGCCAGCTCATCCCGCGGCGGGAGCCGATCGCAGTACTTC. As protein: CASSSRGGSRSQYF. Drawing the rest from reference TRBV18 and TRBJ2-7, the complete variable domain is NAGVMQNPRHLVRRRGQEARLRCSPMKGHSHVYWYRQLPEEGLKFMVYLQKENIIDESGMPKERFSAEFPKEGPSILRIQQVVRGDSAAYFCASSSRGGSRSQYFGPGTRLTVT.

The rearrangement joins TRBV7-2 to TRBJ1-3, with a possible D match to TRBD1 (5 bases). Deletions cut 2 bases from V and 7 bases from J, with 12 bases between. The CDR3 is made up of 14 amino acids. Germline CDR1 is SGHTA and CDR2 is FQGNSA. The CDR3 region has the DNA TGTGCCAGCAGCTTACAGGGCAGTCGGAACACCATATATTTT. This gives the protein CASSLQGSRNTIYF.